The sequence of this TCR beta chain was determined in a study of blood T cell repertoires in COVID-19. Across the whole study: Acute and convalescent COVID-19 specimens originated in the United States, Italy and Spain. PBMCs, B-cell-depleted T cells, or T cells provided the cDNA or gDNA that made up the material.

The CDR3 runs 15 residues. The V gene's germline CDR1 is KGHSH and CDR2 LQKENI. V was cut by 6 bases and J by 0 bases, with 12 bases left in between. Authors' analysis steps: Nucleated cell counts were estimated from reference gene primer amplification. Only in-frame clones appear in the TCRdb table, and some are missing; sequencing was by immunoSEQ multiplex PCR. For V, J and clone size, that table is used; D and trimming come from the DNA. Among about 140,000 clones listed, roughly 81% were seen once. Sample: peripheral blood. The chain carries TRBV18 and TRBJ1-3; no clear D. The clonotype originates from a woman in her forties or fifties with active or convalescent COVID-19. The CDR3 bases are TGTGCCAGCTCCTACGAAAGATTCTCTGGAAACACCATATATTTT. This codes for CASSYERFSGNTIYF.